Listed below are T cell receptor beta chains from one sample, sequenced in a study of patients and donors after allogeneic stem cell transplantation. Each CDR3 protein gets one entry after TCRdb re-called the RT-PCR reads with MiXCR. The data contain about 110,000 distinct CDR3 sequences, 35% of them singletons. Sequenced input: blood, either unsorted or a sorted T cell fraction (not recorded which). These receptors all come from a human donor who was either an allogeneic HSCT recipient or a stem cell or donor lymphocyte infusion donor (not recorded which). It is not recorded whose cells these are; they may come from a transplant donor. Both conserved end residues are part of each CDR3. Each record gives: clone size, V gene, J gene, D gene, CDR3 length, CDR3 DNA, CDR3 protein. D genes are given only for firm matches. Clone size is shown for a subset of rows, as once, few, many or a class of expanded clone.

>-|TRBV18|TRBJ2-5|TRBD1|15
TGTGCCAGCTCACCTGGGACAGGGGGACGAGAGACCCAGTACTTC
CASSPGTGGRETQYF
>few|TRBV5-5|TRBJ1-2|-|17
TGTGCCAGCAGCTTCGGAGTCGGTACAGGGTCGGAGTATGGCTACACCTTC
CASSFGVGTGSEYGYTF
>-|TRBV20-1|TRBJ2-6|-|15
TGCAGTGCTAGACCCACAGGGCTCGGGGCCAACGTCCTGACTTTC
CSARPTGLGANVLTF
>-|TRBV3-2|TRBJ1-1|-|16
TGTGCCAGCAGCCAAGATTGGAACTCTCTGAACACTGAAGCTTTCTTT
CASSQDWNSLNTEAFF
>once|TRBV7-2|TRBJ1-5|-|14
TGTGCCAGCAGCACGGACAGTTCGCCACAGCCCCAGCATTTT
CASSTDSSPQPQHF
>-|TRBV12-3/TRBV12-4|TRBJ2-3|-|15
TGTGCCAGCCTCCCCGTGGGGGGTAGCACAGATACGCAGTATTTT
CASLPVGGSTDTQYF
>-|TRBV5-1|TRBJ2-7|-|15
TGCGCCAGCAGCTTCACACAGGACCCCCTTGACGAGCAGTACTTC
CASSFTQDPLDEQYF
>-|TRBV4-3|TRBJ2-4|TRBD1|20
TGCGCCAGCAGCCAAGCCGCCATCGCCCCGGGACAGCCTGCCAAAAACATTCAGTACTTC
CASSQAAIAPGQPAKNIQYF
>-|TRBV24-1|TRBJ2-5|-|11
TGTGCCACCAGTGGCGGAGAGACCCAGTACTTC
CATSGGETQYF
>-|TRBV9|TRBJ2-3|TRBD2|15
TGTGCCAGCAGCGGAGGGACTAGCGGGATGGATACGCAGTATTTT
CASSGGTSGMDTQYF
>-|TRBV5-1|TRBJ2-1|-|14
TGCGCCAGCAGCTTGGGAGGGGCGTACAATGAGCAGTTCTTC
CASSLGGAYNEQFF
>-|TRBV14|TRBJ1-5|-|13
TGTGCCAGCAGCCAAGGATCGAGGCAGCCCCAGCATTTT
CASSQGSRQPQHF
>-|TRBV20-1|TRBJ2-4|-|13
TGCAGTGCTAGAGATTTCGGGGCGGGCATTCAGTACTTC
CSARDFGAGIQYF
>few|TRBV6-2/TRBV6-3|TRBJ2-7|-|14
TGTGCCAGCAGTACACTCGGGACGGCCTACGAGCAGTACTTC
CASSTLGTAYEQYF
>once|TRBV12-3/TRBV12-4|TRBJ2-5|-|15
TGTGCCAGCAGTTCCCGGGACGGCCCCCAAGAGACCCAGTACTTC
CASSSRDGPQETQYF
>few|TRBV3-1|TRBJ2-1|-|17
TGTGCCAGCAGTCCTCAGGGGATGAGCGGAAAATACAATGAGCAGTTCTTC
CASSPQGMSGKYNEQFF
>-|TRBV12-3/TRBV12-4|TRBJ2-3|TRBD2|16
TGTGCCAGCAGCCCTTTACGGACTAGCGGCGAAGATACGCAGTATTTT
CASSPLRTSGEDTQYF
>few|TRBV29-1|TRBJ2-7|TRBD1|13
TGCAGCGTTGCCGGGACAGGGAGAAGGGAGCAGTACTTC
CSVAGTGRREQYF
>many|TRBV7-2|TRBJ1-5|-|15
TGTGCCAGCACCAAAGGTGGTAGGGGCAATCAGCCCCAGCATTTT
CASTKGGRGNQPQHF
>few|TRBV5-1|TRBJ1-5|-|15
TGCGCCAGCAGCGCAGACAGTGGGAGCAATCAGCCCCAGCATTTT
CASSADSGSNQPQHF
>few|TRBV7-9|TRBJ2-7|-|15
TGTGCCAGCAGCCTAGAGACAGGTCCCCTCTACGAGCAGTACTTC
CASSLETGPLYEQYF
>few|TRBV12-3/TRBV12-4|TRBJ2-1|-|13
TGTGCCAGCAGCAACATCATAGGCAATGAGCAGTTCTTC
CASSNIIGNEQFF
>-|TRBV6-2/TRBV6-3|TRBJ2-1|-|14
TGTGCCAGCAGGAAACATCTAGTAAATAATGAGCAGTTCTTC
CASRKHLVNNEQFF
>few|TRBV6-5|TRBJ1-6|TRBD1|15
TGTGCCAGCAGGGCTCAGACAGGGAACCATTCACCCCTCCACTTT
CASRAQTGNHSPLHF
>many|TRBV27|TRBJ2-7|TRBD1|16
TGTGCCAGCAGTTTAACCCCGGGACAGGCGACTTACGAGCAGTACTTC
CASSLTPGQATYEQYF
>many|TRBV4-3|TRBJ1-4|-|15
TGCGCCAGCAGCCAAGCAGGTTCAACTAATGAAAAACTGTTTTTT
CASSQAGSTNEKLFF
>-|TRBV24-1|TRBJ2-1|TRBD2|15
TGTGCCACCAGTGACTCTAGCGGGAGGATTTATGAGCAGTTCTTC
CATSDSSGRIYEQFF
>-|TRBV4-2|TRBJ2-1|TRBD2|14
TGTGCCAGCAGCCAGCGACTAGCGGGAGGCGAGCAGTTCTTC
CASSQRLAGGEQFF
>-|TRBV4-3|TRBJ2-7|TRBD2|13
TGCGCCAGCAGCGGACTAGCGGGAAACGAGCAGTACTTC
CASSGLAGNEQYF
>-|TRBV6-6|TRBJ2-1|-|12
TGTGCCAGCACAGGGTCGATTAATGAGCAGTTCTTC
CASTGSINEQFF